This T cell receptor (beta chain) was found in a study of T-cell reconstitution after alpha-beta-depleted transplantation in children. Study-wide findings and caveats: Recipient T cells and thymic progenitors that survived gave rise to the high TCRbeta diversity observed at day 60 in some patients. A year post-transplant, T-cell counts and diversity derived mostly from newly produced T cells. Expanded graft clones, several hundred of them, were reportedly the source of alpha-beta T cells about two months after transplant.

The CDR3 loop spans 15 amino acids. CDR1 is KGHDR, CDR2 SFDVKD, per germline. Trimming removed 4 bases from V and 5 bases from J; junction bases left unmatched: 7. During its preparation, the TCRbeta library received unique molecular identifiers. TCRdb re-derived calls from the PCR reads in MiXCR, one entry per CDR3 protein. Among hundreds of thousands of distinct CDR3 sequences listed, 15% to 20% were seen once. This clonotype was detected only a few times. Its antigen is not identified. The rearrangement joins TRBV24-1 to TRBJ1-2, with 9 bases matching TRBD1. The receptor was isolated from a boy under three years old who had a stem cell transplant for Wiskott-Aldrich syndrome, so the T cells may come from the graft donor. The specimen was PBMCs, mostly from graft donor cells, collected 360 days after TCRalphabeta/CD19-depleted stem cell transplant. This chain's CDR3 is CATSDSQGAHYGYTF. In DNA, the CDR3 is TGTGCCACCAGTGACTCACAGGGGGCCCATTATGGCTACACCTTC.